A single sample is the source of the 13 T cell receptor beta chains below, sequenced in a study of T cell responses to AZD1222 COVID-19 vaccine. Here immunoSEQ multiplex PCR was the method, and the copy in TCRdb shows in-frame clones only, minus some. The table includes more than 85,000 clones, roughly 90% detected once. The sample consisted of peripheral blood, taken 28 days after the second AZD1222 dose. These receptors all stem from an adult who received the AZD1222 COVID-19 vaccine.

The sample holds a few counts of this clone. This chain connects TRBV6-5 to TRBJ2-3, with D maybe TRBD2 (5 bases). The CDR3 sequence is 14 residues long. V was cut by 6 bases and J by 7 bases, with 17 bases left in between. Germline V gives CDR1 MNHEY, CDR2 SVGAGI. The CDR3 DNA reads TGTGCCAGCAGCGTCGGACTTACCCCTAATACGCAGTATTTT. Protein sequence: CASSVGLTPNTQYF.

The genes are TRBV13 and TRBJ2-4, with a possible D match to TRBD1 (6 bases). Per the germline V gene, CDR1 is PRHDT and CDR2 is FYEKMQ (reference sequence). V shed 6 bases and J shed 0 bases, with 9 bases lying between them. The CDR3 is 14 amino acids. CDR3 sequence: CASSWTEAKNIQYF. The CDR3 nucleotides are TGTGCCAGCAGTTGGACAGAAGCCAAAAACATTCAGTACTTC.

The chain uses TRBV7-8 and TRBJ2-2; maybe TRBD2 (5 bases). Trimming took 1 base from V and 1 from J, leaving 10 bases between them. CDR1 SGHVS and CDR2 FQNEAQ come from the germline V gene. The CDR3 is made up of 16 amino acids. DNA of the CDR3: TGTGCCAGCAGCTTAGTTATCGGAGGGAACACCGGGGAGCTGTTTTTT. This translates into CASSLVIGGNTGELFF. The variable domain in full, completed from reference TRBV7-8 and TRBJ2-2, reads GAGVSQSPRYKVAKRGQDVALRCDPISGHVSLFWYQQALGQGPEFLTYFQNEAQLDKSGLPSDRFFAERPEGSVSTLKIQRTQQEDSAVYLCASSLVIGGNTGELFFGEGSRLTVL.

CDR3 loop: CASSPFLVRELFF. The DNA for the CDR3 is TGTGCCAGCAGCCCCTTTCTGGTACGGGAGCTGTTTTTT. The gene calls are TRBV27 and TRBJ2-2; no definite D call. V was trimmed by 6 bases and J by 9 bases, leaving 14 bases between them. The germline CDR1 and CDR2 sequences are MNHEY and SMNVEV (reference sequence). The CDR3 consists of 13 residues.

The V and J genes are TRBV3-1 (or the pseudogene TRBV3-2) and TRBJ1-5; 9 nucleotides line up with TRBD1. Germline trimming cut 6 bases from V and 5 bases from J; bases unmatched to any gene: 5. The CDR3 consists of 14 residues. CDR1 is LGHDT, CDR2 YNNKEL, per germline (reference sequence). The CDR3 DNA is TGTGCCAGCAGTCTGGGACAGGGTTATCAGCCCCAGCATTTT. It specifies CASSLGQGYQPQHF.

This chain uses TRBV5-1 with TRBJ1-1; D is undetermined. The germline V gene has CDR1 SGHRS and CDR2 YFSETQ. This CDR3 spans 14 amino acids. Trimming took off 4 bases at V and 6 bases at J, with 16 bases between the two ends. CDR3 loop: CASSDATTEAEAFF. For the CDR3, the DNA is TGCGCCAGCAGCGACGCCACCACCGAGGCTGAAGCTTTCTTT.

The gene calls are TRBV9 and TRBJ1-3; 7 bases line up with TRBD1. The ends lost 0 bases at V and 4 bases at J; junction bases unmatched: 7. The CDR3 runs to 16 residues. CDR1 and CDR2 from the germline V gene are SGDLS and YYNGEE. In nucleotides, the CDR3 is TGTGCCAGCAGCGTAGGACAGGGTATTGTCGGAAACACCATATATTTT. Translating gives CASSVGQGIVGNTIYF.

The chain combines TRBV19 with TRBJ1-3; 7 bases line up with TRBD1. CDR3 length: 15 amino acids. Trimming cost V 4 bases and J 0 bases; bases outside gene matches: 3. Germline V gene data show CDR1 as LNHDA and CDR2 as SQIVND (reference sequence). In DNA form, the CDR3 reads TGTGCCAGTAGTACCAGGGGGGACTCTGGAAACACCATATATTTT. Amino acids: CASSTRGDSGNTIYF.

This sequence joins TRBV5-1 and TRBJ2-7; 14 bases are shared with TRBD2. V was pared by 3 bases and J by 5 bases, with 10 bases of the junction left unmatched. The CDR3 is made up of 17 amino acids. Germline CDR1 is SGHRS and CDR2 is YFSETQ. As DNA, the CDR3 is TGCGCCAGCAGCTGGGGACTAGCGGGAGCGTATCAGGACGAGCAGTACTTC. This translates into CASSWGLAGAYQDEQYF.

This chain links TRBV9 with TRBJ2-6; D call uncertain. CDR1 and CDR2 (germline): SGDLS, YYNGEE. The CDR3 is 15 residues long. Trimming removed 0 bases at V and 2 bases at J, with 6 bases between. The CDR3 loop is CASSVGGTGANVLTF. The CDR3 nucleotides read TGTGCCAGCAGCGTAGGGGGTACTGGGGCCAACGTCCTGACTTTC.

V is TRBV5-1 and J is TRBJ2-7; 11 bases agree with TRBD2. V lost 5 bases and J lost 2; bases outside the gene matches: 6. Germline loops: CDR1 SGHRS, CDR2 YFSETQ. The CDR3 totals 15 residues. Here the CDR3 reads CASRGTSGGAYEQYF. In DNA form, the CDR3 reads TGCGCCAGCAGGGGTACTAGCGGGGGAGCCTACGAGCAGTACTTC. The entire variable domain, with the rest obtained from reference TRBV5-1 and TRBJ2-7, is as follows: KAGVTQTPRYLIKTRGQQVTLSCSPISGHRSVSWYQQTPGQGLQFLFEYFSETQRNKGNFPGRFSGRQFSNSRSEMNVSTLELGDSALYLCASRGTSGGAYEQYFGPGTRLTVT.

This chain joins TRBV28 and TRBJ1-2, with D uncertain. V was trimmed by 2 bases and J by 3 bases, leaving 10 bases between them. From germline, CDR1 is MDHEN and CDR2 SYDVKM. The CDR3 contains 14 residues. The CDR3 is CASSLRAFDYGYTF. CDR3 in DNA: TGTGCCAGCAGTTTAAGGGCGTTTGACTATGGCTACACCTTC.

The V gene is TRBV19, the J gene TRBJ2-1; the D is unclear. Deletions cut 6 bases from V and 8 bases from J, with 14 bases between. This CDR3 region has 13 residues. Germline CDR1 LNHDA, CDR2 SQIVND (reference sequence). CDR3 in amino acids: CASRKMLVDEQFF. The CDR3 DNA is TGTGCCAGTAGGAAGATGCTCGTAGATGAGCAGTTCTTC.